These 30 T cell receptor beta chains were sequenced from one sample in a study of T cells in Graves' hyperthyroidism and ophthalmopathy. Amplification of TCR beta CDR3 regions was performed using RNA transcripts as template. TCR CDR3 regions were first amplified by RT-PCR with HTBI primers. TCRdb re-called the multiplex PCR reads through MiXCR, storing one row per CDR3 protein. The repertoire includes approximately 600,000 distinct CDR3 sequences, more than 13% of them detected once, and about 7% sits in the top ten. The sample taken for sequencing was blood. These receptors were collected from a woman aged 18-29 years with Graves' ophthalmopathy.

This clonotype appeared a few times. V gene TRBV4-2 combines with J gene TRBJ2-7; 10 bases agree with TRBD1. The trim removed 0 bases at V and 7 bases at J, leaving 9 bases unmatched. This CDR3 spans 16 amino acids. Germline CDR1 and CDR2: LGHNA and YNFKEQ. The CDR3 spells CASSQETSGQGEEQYF. CDR3 bases: TGTGCCAGCAGCCAAGAGACAAGCGGACAGGGGGAAGAGCAGTACTTC.

This clonotype was found many times. CDR3 bases: TGTGCCAGCAGCTTCGCGGGACAGGGTCCCTACGAGCAGTACTTC. Its protein product is CASSFAGQGPYEQYF. The chain uses TRBV7-3 and TRBJ2-7; 9 nucleotides line up with TRBD1. The germline V gene has CDR1 SGHTA and CDR2 FQGTGA. This CDR3 has 15 residues. V lost 3 bases to trimming and J lost 2 bases; unmatched junction nucleotides: 5.

This chain connects TRBV4-1 to TRBJ2-7, with D perhaps matching TRBD2 (6 bases). CDR1 and CDR2 from the germline V gene are MGHRA and YSYEKL. The germline V and J ends were trimmed by 1 base and 10 bases, with 23 bases remaining between them. CDR3 length: 16 amino acids. This chain's CDR3 is CASSQGGVLGGREQYF. The CDR3 coding sequence is TGCGCCAGCAGCCAAGGGGGGGTTCTCGGGGGAAGGGAACAGTACTTC.

This clonotype was detected once. The gene calls are TRBV2 and TRBJ2-2; TRBD1 or TRBD2 may be the D gene (6 bases each). The CDR3 spans 15 residues. Per the germline V gene, CDR1 is SNHLY and CDR2 is FYNNEI. V lost 6 bases and J 7 bases, leaving 18 bases between the germline ends. CDR3 loop: CASSPRGLAIGELFF. CDR3 sequence (DNA): TGTGCCAGCAGCCCCCGGGGGCTAGCTATCGGGGAGCTGTTTTTT.

This clonotype has just a few counts. The rearrangement joins TRBV7-3 to TRBJ2-1, with D uncertain. In germline, CDR1 is SGHTA, CDR2 FQGTGA. The CDR3 sequence is 12 residues long. V was trimmed by 8 bases and J by 4 bases, leaving 9 bases between them. Here the CDR3 DNA reads TGTGCCAGCCCGGCAGAGTACAATGAGCAGTTCTTC. Its translation is CASPAEYNEQFF.

For this clonotype: At one end, the junction sequence differs from germline, possibly due to a read error. V usage is TRBV14 and J usage is TRBJ2-3; perhaps TRBD1 as D (5 bases). CDR3 size: 13 residues. Germline lookup yields CDR1 SGHDN and CDR2 FVKESK. CDR3 loop: CASSQYYTGTQYF. CDR3 sequence (DNA): TGTGCCAGCAGCCAATACTACACAGGTACGCAGTATTTT.

Written as DNA, the CDR3 is TGTGCCAGCAGCTTGGCGGACAGGGTAGGAAACAATCAGCCCCAGCATTTT. Its protein product is CASSLADRVGNNQPQHF. The chain couples TRBV5-8 to TRBJ1-5, with 8 bases that match TRBD1. The CDR3 loop spans 17 amino acids. Unmatched junction bases numbered 8, after V lost 0 bases and J lost 3 bases. Germline V gives CDR1 SGHTS, CDR2 YDEGEE.

This clonotype was seen at least ten times. This chain joins TRBV7-6 and TRBJ2-7; perhaps TRBD2 as D (5 bases). Trimming shortened V by 7 bases and J by 2 bases, and 18 bases separated the two germline ends. Germline values: CDR1 SGHVS, CDR2 FNYEAQ. The CDR3 has 15 amino acids. This CDR3 is CASTLGSSLTYEQYF. The CDR3 region has the DNA TGTGCCAGCACACTCGGGTCTAGCCTAACCTACGAGCAGTACTTC.

Regarding this clonotype: This may be a read error: a much more frequent sequence differs by one nucleotide. J is TRBJ2-5 and V is TRBV6-5, with no clear D. This CDR3 is built from 12 residues. Trimming left V 0 bases short and J 1 base short, with 0 bases between. Per germline, CDR1 MNHEY and CDR2 SVGAGI. Here the CDR3 DNA reads TGTGCCAGCAGTTACTCCCAAGAGACCCAGTACTTC. Translating gives CASSYSQETQYF.

This clonotype appeared a few times. The J gene is TRBJ2-7, the V gene TRBV18; 9 bases match TRBD2. The length of the CDR3 is 16 residues. J was trimmed by 7 bases and V by 1 base; bases with no gene match: 11. CDR1 and CDR2 (germline): KGHSH, LQKENI. CDR3 loop: CASSPLASSGTGEQYF. In DNA form, the CDR3 reads TGTGCCAGCTCACCACTGGCGTCTAGCGGGACTGGTGAGCAGTACTTC.

This chain links TRBV6-1 with TRBJ1-6; unclear D gene. Germline V gene sequence: CDR1 MNHNS, CDR2 SASEGT. The CDR3 loop spans 18 amino acids. V gave up 7 bases and J gave up 1 base, with 20 bases separating them. The CDR3 DNA reads as TGTGCCAGCACTCCGGGTCGGTGGCTTGGGTCCTATAATTCACCCCTCCACTTT. It encodes CASTPGRWLGSYNSPLHF.

This clonotype was counted ten times or more. This chain uses TRBV2 with TRBJ2-1, with 11 bases that match TRBD2. There are 14 residues in the CDR3. V shed 7 bases, J shed 8 bases, and the junction held 7 bases outside the gene matches. Germline V lookup: CDR1 SNHLY, CDR2 FYNNEI. CDR3 region: CASKRLAGGYEQFF. CDR3 nucleotide sequence: TGTGCCAGCAAAAGGCTAGCGGGAGGATATGAGCAGTTCTTC. Using reference TRBV2 and TRBJ2-1 for the parts outside the CDR3, the full variable domain is EPEVTQTPSHQVTQMGQEVILRCVPISNHLYFYWYRQILGQKVEFLVSFYNNEISEKSEIFDDQFSVERPDGSNFTLKIRSTKLEDSAMYFCASKRLAGGYEQFFGPGTRLTVL.

This clonotype has ten or more counts. The chain has TRBV28 and TRBJ2-1; a weak D match, TRBD2 (5 bases). CDR1 MDHEN and CDR2 SYDVKM come from the germline V gene. The CDR3 is made up of 16 amino acids. V lost 2 bases, J lost 4 bases, and 15 bases lay in between. DNA of the CDR3: TGTGCCAGCAGTTTAGAACTGAGCGGATCATACAATGAGCAGTTCTTC. Translated, it gives CASSLELSGSYNEQFF.

This clonotype was seen repeatedly, ten times or more. This rearrangement joins TRBV11-2 to TRBJ2-4; D unclear. The CDR3 has 11 residues. Per germline, CDR1 SGHAT and CDR2 FQNNGV. Trimming shortened V by 5 bases and J by 10 bases, and 9 bases separated the two germline ends. CDR3 sequence: CASSNKGIQYF. For the CDR3, the DNA is TGTGCCAGCAGCAACAAAGGGATTCAGTACTTC.

For this clonotype: The junction departs from germline at one end; a sequencing error may be responsible. V usage is TRBV20-1 and J usage is TRBJ2-3; D possibly matches TRBD1 or TRBD2 (5 bases each). The CDR3 runs to 16 residues. The germline CDR1 and CDR2 sequences are DFQATT and SNEGSKA (reference sequence). CDR3 in DNA: TGCAATGCTAGGAGCGGACTGGGGGAGCGAACAGATACGCAGTATTTT. Encoded protein: CNARSGLGERTDTQYF.

This clonotype was picked up many times. The chain carries TRBV5-1 and TRBJ2-7; the match to TRBD1 covers 12 bases. Trimming at V came to 4 bases and at J to 6 bases, leaving 8 bases not matched to a gene. Per germline, CDR1 SGHRS and CDR2 YFSETQ. CDR3 size: 15 residues. The CDR3 spells CASSHGTGGASEQYF. The CDR3 DNA reads TGCGCCAGCAGCCACGGGACAGGGGGCGCTTCCGAGCAGTACTTC.

In this sample, this clonotype turned up many times. The rearrangement links TRBV5-1 to TRBJ2-7; 14 bases map to TRBD2. V shed 3 bases and J 3 bases; nucleotides not matched to a gene: 5. CDR3 length: 16 amino acids. Per the germline V gene, CDR1 is SGHRS and CDR2 is YFSETQ. CDR3 in DNA: TGCGCCAGCAGCTACGGGACTAGCGGGAGAGACTACGAGCAGTACTTC. Amino acids: CASSYGTSGRDYEQYF.

A remark on this clonotype: A much larger clone lies one base from this, so it may be a read error. The chain has TRBV12-3 or TRBV12-4 and TRBJ2-6; 10 nucleotides match TRBD1. This CDR3 spans 18 amino acids. The CDR3 bases are TGTGCCAGCAGCCCAAGACAGGGGGCGGTCTCTGGGGCCAACGTCCCGACTTTC. Protein: CASSPRQGAVSGANVPTF.

In this sample, this clonotype turned up many times. The chain employs TRBV5-5 and TRBJ1-4; 9 bases align to TRBD1. CDR3 length: 14 amino acids. Trimming removed 5 bases from V and 5 bases from J; junction bases left unmatched: 4. Germline V gene data show CDR1 as SGHKS and CDR2 as YYEKEE (reference sequence). This CDR3 reads CASRPGTGNEKLFF. The CDR3 nucleotides are TGTGCCAGCAGGCCTGGGACAGGGAATGAAAAACTGTTTTTT. The entire variable domain, with the rest obtained from reference TRBV5-5 and TRBJ1-4, is as follows: DAGVTQSPTHLIKTRGQQVTLRCSPISGHKSVSWYQQVLGQGPQFIFQYYEKEERGRGNFPDRFSARQFPNYSSELNVNALLLGDSALYLCASRPGTGNEKLFFGSGTQLSVL.

With respect to this clonotype: A read error may explain this, as a much larger clone is one base away. This chain joins TRBV5-5 and TRBJ1-2; D gene ambiguous. CDR3 length: 16 residues. CDR1 SGHKS and CDR2 YYEKEE come from the germline V gene (reference sequence). The CDR3 nucleotides read TGTGCCAGCGGCTTGTCCGTTGGGCAGGCAAATCGTGGCTACACCTTC. Protein: CASGLSVGQANRGYTF.

This clonotype was seen repeatedly, ten times or more. V is TRBV12-3 or TRBV12-4 and J is TRBJ2-2; TRBD2 matches at 7 bases. V lost 3 bases to trimming and J lost 6 bases; unmatched junction nucleotides: 16. This CDR3 has 18 amino acids. CDR3 DNA sequence: TGTGCCAGCAGTTTCCCGCTCCGGCGGGAGTCCCTTTCCGGGGAGCTGTTTTTT. It translates to CASSFPLRRESLSGELFF.

Ten or more counts support this clonotype. The chain is built from TRBV6-5 and TRBJ2-7; D is uncertain. With 0 bases removed from V and 7 bases from J, the gap between germline ends came to 7 bases. The germline V gene has CDR1 MNHEY and CDR2 SVGAGI. The CDR3 extends over 12 amino acids. The chain's CDR3 is CASSYSNGEQYF. Written as DNA, the CDR3 is TGTGCCAGCAGTTACTCGAATGGAGAGCAGTACTTC.

This clonotype was seen many times. This chain uses TRBV6-1 with TRBJ1-5; D not resolved. Deletions cut 2 bases from V and 4 bases from J, with 15 bases between. The CDR3 is made up of 16 amino acids. Looked up from germline, CDR1 is MNHNS and CDR2 is SASEGT. The CDR3 protein is CASSEYWVGSNQPQHF. CDR3 DNA: TGTGCCAGCAGTGAATATTGGGTGGGGTCGAATCAGCCCCAGCATTTT.

This clonotype was recorded many times. The chain employs TRBV3-1 and TRBJ1-2; D not certain. Germline V gives CDR1 LGHDT, CDR2 YNNKEL (reference sequence). Between the trimmed V and J ends, which lost 0 bases and 8 bases, there was a span of 7 bases. This CDR3 spans 12 amino acids. CDR3 nucleotide sequence: TGTGCCAGCAGCCAAGAAGAATACGGCTACACCTTC. Its protein is CASSQEEYGYTF.

This clonotype came up many times. The V and J genes are TRBV5-1 and TRBJ2-7; tentatively, D is TRBD1 or TRBD2 (5 bases each). The germline V gene encodes CDR1 SGHRS and CDR2 YFSETQ. The CDR3 loop spans 16 amino acids. V was shortened by 3 bases and J by 0 bases, with 16 bases between the two germline ends. CDR3 protein: CASSSVEGLSSYEQYF. The CDR3, as DNA: TGCGCCAGCAGCTCGGTTGAGGGGTTGAGCTCCTACGAGCAGTACTTC.

The V and J genes are TRBV5-4 and TRBJ2-3; D not resolved. V was cut by 2 bases and J by 0 bases, with 10 bases left in between. Per germline, CDR1 SGHNT and CDR2 YYREEE (reference sequence). The CDR3 covers 15 residues. CDR3 DNA sequence: TGTGCCAGCAGCTTTGAATCTTCCAGCACAGATACGCAGTATTTT. This gives the protein CASSFESSSTDTQYF.

This clonotype was counted many times. The chain uses TRBV20-1 and TRBJ1-2; 7 nucleotides align to TRBD1. In germline, CDR1 is DFQATT, CDR2 SNEGSKA (reference sequence). Trimming took 2 bases from V and 0 from J; bases not matched to a gene: 0. The CDR3 sequence is 13 residues long. The CDR3 sequence is CSARQGANYGYTF. CDR3 sequence (DNA): TGCAGTGCTAGACAGGGGGCTAACTATGGCTACACCTTC.

This clonotype was seen repeatedly, ten times or more. V gene TRBV11-2 combines with J gene TRBJ1-1; D not certain. The germline CDR1 and CDR2 sequences are SGHAT and FQNNGV. V was pared by 6 bases and J by 3 bases, with 14 bases between. The length of the CDR3 is 14 residues. CDR3 loop: CASRTGDSYTEAFF. The CDR3 DNA reads TGTGCCAGCAGAACGGGAGACTCATACACTGAAGCTTTCTTT.

The chain has TRBV25-1 and TRBJ2-2; 10 bases map to TRBD1. Germline trimming cut 6 bases from V and 5 bases from J; bases unmatched to any gene: 9. The CDR3 runs 16 residues. Germline V gene data show CDR1 as MGHDK and CDR2 as SYGVNS. DNA for the CDR3: TGTGCCAGCAGCCCGGGACAGGGGAGTGGAACCGGGGAGCTGTTTTTT. Encoded protein: CASSPGQGSGTGELFF.

This clonotype was recorded many times. CDR3 in amino acids: CASSSPLGRNTYEQYF. The CDR3 region has the DNA TGTGCCAGCAGTTCCCCCCTGGGGCGAAATACCTACGAGCAGTACTTC. This chain connects TRBV27 to TRBJ2-7; D possibly corresponds to TRBD1 (5 bases). Germline V gene sequence: CDR1 MNHEY, CDR2 SMNVEV (reference sequence). CDR3 size: 16 residues. V shed 4 bases and J shed 2 bases, with 18 bases lying between them.